This passage covers 2 T cell receptor beta chains from one sample sequenced in a study of cytomegalovirus exposure and HLA in healthy donors. Amplification used 60 Vbeta primers and 13 Jbeta primers. Repertoires were generated with immunoSEQ multiplex PCR, while TCRdb's copy carries only in-frame clones and drops some. The table shows tens of thousands of clones, with about 80% occurring only once. The sequencing input was PBMCs. All receptors come from a man younger than 40 in good health and CMV-seronegative.

In its sample, this clone was seen once. V and J are TRBV6-6 and TRBJ2-5; TRBD2 agrees at 7 bases. The germline V gene encodes CDR1 MNHNY and CDR2 SVGAGI (reference sequence). The V and J ends lost 6 bases and 3 bases, in that order; junction bases with no gene match: 4. The CDR3 has 13 amino acids. The CDR3 protein is CASRGEGKETQYF. The CDR3 DNA follows: TGTGCCAGCAGAGGGGAGGGTAAAGAGACCCAGTACTTC.

The rearrangement links TRBV19 to TRBJ2-7, with D unresolved. Trimming shortened V by 5 bases and J by 5 bases, and 7 bases separated the two germline ends. The germline V gene has CDR1 LNHDA and CDR2 SQIVND (reference sequence). CDR3 length: 11 residues. The CDR3 spells CASSREDEQYF. The CDR3 DNA sequence: TGTGCCAGTAGTCGAGAGGACGAGCAGTACTTC.